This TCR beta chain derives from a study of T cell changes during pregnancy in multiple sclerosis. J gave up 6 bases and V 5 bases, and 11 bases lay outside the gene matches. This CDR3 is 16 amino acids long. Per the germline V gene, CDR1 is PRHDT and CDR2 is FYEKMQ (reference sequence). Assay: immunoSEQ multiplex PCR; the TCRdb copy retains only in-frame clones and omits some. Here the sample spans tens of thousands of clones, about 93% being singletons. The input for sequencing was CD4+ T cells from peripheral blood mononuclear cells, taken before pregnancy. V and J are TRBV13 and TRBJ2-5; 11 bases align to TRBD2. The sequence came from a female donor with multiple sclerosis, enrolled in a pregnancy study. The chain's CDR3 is CASSRRLAGSIKTQYF. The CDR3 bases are TGTGCCAGCAGCCGAAGACTAGCGGGAAGTATTAAGACCCAGTACTTC. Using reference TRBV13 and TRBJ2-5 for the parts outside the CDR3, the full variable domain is AAGVIQSPRHLIKEKRETATLKCYPIPRHDTVYWYQQGPGQDPQFLISFYEKMQSDKGSIPDRFSAQQFSDYHSELNMSSLELGDSALYFCASSRRLAGSIKTQYFGPGTRLLVL.